These T cell receptor beta chains were read from a single sample in a study of human T cells and chemical hapten exposure. TCRdb independently ran MiXCR on the RACE reads; one entry per CDR3 protein. The sample contains approximately 57,000 distinct CDR3 sequences, about 9.3% of which appear only once. Sample: whole blood, taken in connection with sensitization to the hapten diphenylcyclopropenone (DPC). All receptors come from a middle-aged woman with alopecia areata. Some clones in this sample may be carry-over from other donors' samples. The CDR3 runs from the conserved cysteine through the conserved F or W. A D gene is named only where the DNA matches it firmly. Where a row states a size, it is once, few, many or the class of an expanded clone; other rows omit it.

v_call	cdr3_length	j_call	d_call	clone_size	cdr3_nt	cdr3_aa
TRBV12-5	13	TRBJ2-4	NA	NA	TGTGCTAGTGGGTCCGGACCCGCGGACATTCAGTACTTC	CASGSGPADIQYF
TRBV20-1	14	TRBJ2-6	NA	few	TGCAGTGCTAGATGGCAGGCTGGGGCCAACGTCCTGACTTTC	CSARWQAGANVLTF
TRBV6-6	17	TRBJ1-6	NA	many	TGTGCCAGCAGTTACCCTCAGAGGGGGTATAATGATTCACCCCTCCACTTT	CASSYPQRGYNDSPLHF
TRBV27	14	TRBJ2-5	NA	NA	TGTGCCAGCCGTCTCGGGCGGCTACAAGAGACCCAGTACTTC	CASRLGRLQETQYF
TRBV20-1	12	TRBJ2-7	NA	few	TGCAGTGCTAGTCCAGGCGGGGACGAGCAGTACTTC	CSASPGGDEQYF
TRBV28	15	TRBJ2-7	TRBD1	many	TGTGCCAGCAGTTCTTTCCCCAGGGGGCGGTACGAGCAGTACTTC	CASSSFPRGRYEQYF
TRBV20-1	16	TRBJ2-1	TRBD1	NA	TGCAGTGCTAGAAACCGACAGGGGGCGCGGTACAATGAGCAGTTCTTC	CSARNRQGARYNEQFF
TRBV20-1	14	TRBJ2-3	TRBD2	once	TGCAGTGCTAGCGGGCGGGGGGGCCGAGATACGCAGTATTTT	CSASGRGGRDTQYF
TRBV29-1	12	TRBJ1-5	NA	NA	TGCAGCGCGCAGGAGAGCAATCAGCCCCAGCATTTT	CSAQESNQPQHF
TRBV20-1	15	TRBJ2-2	TRBD1	medium-sized	TGCAGTGCTAGCAAAACAGGGGGCGCGACCGGGGAGCTGTTTTTT	CSASKTGGATGELFF